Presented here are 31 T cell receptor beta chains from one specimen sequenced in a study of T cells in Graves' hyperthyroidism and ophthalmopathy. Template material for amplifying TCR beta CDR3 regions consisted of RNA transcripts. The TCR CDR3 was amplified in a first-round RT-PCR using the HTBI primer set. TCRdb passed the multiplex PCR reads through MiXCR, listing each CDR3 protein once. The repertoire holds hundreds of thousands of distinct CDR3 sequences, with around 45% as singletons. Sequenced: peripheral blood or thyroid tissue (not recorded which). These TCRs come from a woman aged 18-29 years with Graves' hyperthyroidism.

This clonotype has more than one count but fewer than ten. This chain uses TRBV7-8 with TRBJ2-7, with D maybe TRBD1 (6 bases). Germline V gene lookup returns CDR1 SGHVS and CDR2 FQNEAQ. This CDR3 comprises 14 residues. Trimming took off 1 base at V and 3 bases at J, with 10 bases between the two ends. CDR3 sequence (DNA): TGTGCCAGCAGCTTAGACAGGGCAAACTACGAGCAGTACTTC. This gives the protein CASSLDRANYEQYF.

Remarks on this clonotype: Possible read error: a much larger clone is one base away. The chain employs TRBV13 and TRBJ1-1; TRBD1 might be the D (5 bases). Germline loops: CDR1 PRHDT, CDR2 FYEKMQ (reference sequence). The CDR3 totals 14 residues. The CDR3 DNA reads TGTGCCAGCAGCCACGGGACGGTTAACACTCAAGCTTTCTTT. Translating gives CASSHGTVNTQAFF.

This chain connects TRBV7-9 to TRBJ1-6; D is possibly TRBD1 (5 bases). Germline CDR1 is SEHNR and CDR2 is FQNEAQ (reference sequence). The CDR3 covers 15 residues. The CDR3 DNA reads TGTGCTAGAGAACAGGCGAGCTCCTATAATTCACCCCTCCACTTT. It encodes CAREQASSYNSPLHF.

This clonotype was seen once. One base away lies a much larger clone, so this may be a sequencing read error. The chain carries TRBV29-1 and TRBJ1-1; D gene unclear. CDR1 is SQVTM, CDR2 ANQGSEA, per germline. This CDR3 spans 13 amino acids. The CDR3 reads CSVAGGRNIEAFF. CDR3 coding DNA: TGCAGCGTGGCGGGTGGGAGGAACATTGAAGCTTTCTTT.

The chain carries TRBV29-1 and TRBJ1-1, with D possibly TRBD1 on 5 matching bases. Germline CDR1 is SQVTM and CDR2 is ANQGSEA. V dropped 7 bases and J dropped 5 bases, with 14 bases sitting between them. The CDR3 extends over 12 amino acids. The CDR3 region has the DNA TGCAGCGGGGCGGGGGGGGTAACTGAAGCTTTCTTT. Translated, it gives CSGAGGVTEAFF.

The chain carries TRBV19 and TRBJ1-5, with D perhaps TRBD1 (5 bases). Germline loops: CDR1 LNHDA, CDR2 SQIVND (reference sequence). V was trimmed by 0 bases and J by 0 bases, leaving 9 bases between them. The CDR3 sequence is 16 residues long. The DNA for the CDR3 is TGTGCCAGTAGTATAGAAACCGGGGGTAGCAATCAGCCCCAGCATTTT. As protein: CASSIETGGSNQPQHF. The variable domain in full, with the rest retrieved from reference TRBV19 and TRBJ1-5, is DGGITQSPKYLFRKEGQNVTLSCEQNLNHDAMYWYRQDPGQGLRLIYYSQIVNDFQKGDIAEGYSVSREKKESFPLTVTSAQKNPTAFYLCASSIETGGSNQPQHFGDGTRLSIL.

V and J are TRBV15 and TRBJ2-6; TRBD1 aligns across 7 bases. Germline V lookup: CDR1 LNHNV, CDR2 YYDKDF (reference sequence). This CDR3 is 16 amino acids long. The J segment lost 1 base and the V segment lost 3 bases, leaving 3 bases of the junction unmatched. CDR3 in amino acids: CATSSPQGSGANVLTF. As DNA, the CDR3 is TGTGCCACCAGCAGTCCACAGGGGTCTGGGGCCAACGTCCTGACTTTC.

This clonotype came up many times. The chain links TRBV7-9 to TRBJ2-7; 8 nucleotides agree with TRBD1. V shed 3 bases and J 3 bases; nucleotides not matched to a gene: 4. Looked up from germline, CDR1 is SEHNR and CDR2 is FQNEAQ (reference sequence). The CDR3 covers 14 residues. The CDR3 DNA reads TGTGCCAGCAGCTTCCGGGACAGGAGCTACGAGCAGTACTTC. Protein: CASSFRDRSYEQYF.

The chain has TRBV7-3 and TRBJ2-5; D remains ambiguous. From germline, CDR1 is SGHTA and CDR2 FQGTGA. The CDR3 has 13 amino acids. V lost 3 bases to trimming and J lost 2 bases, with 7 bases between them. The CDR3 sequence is CASSFNSQETQYF. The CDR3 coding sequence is TGTGCCAGCAGCTTTAACAGTCAAGAGACCCAGTACTTC. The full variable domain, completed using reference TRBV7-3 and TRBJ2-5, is GAGVSQTPSNKVTEKGKYVELRCDPISGHTALYWYRQSLGQGPEFLIYFQGTGAADDSGLPNDRFFAVRPEGSVSTLKIQRTERGDSAVYLCASSFNSQETQYFGPGTRLLVL.

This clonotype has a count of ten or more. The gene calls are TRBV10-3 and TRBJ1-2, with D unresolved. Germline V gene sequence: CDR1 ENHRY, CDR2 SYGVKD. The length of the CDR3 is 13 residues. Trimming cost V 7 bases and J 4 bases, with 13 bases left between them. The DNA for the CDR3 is TGTGCCATCACCCCTGACAAGGCCTATGGCTACACCTTC. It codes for CAITPDKAYGYTF.

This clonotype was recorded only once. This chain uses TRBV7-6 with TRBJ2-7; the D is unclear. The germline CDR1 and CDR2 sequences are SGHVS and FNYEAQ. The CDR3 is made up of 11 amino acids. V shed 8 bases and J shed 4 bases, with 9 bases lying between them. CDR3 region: CASGSPYEQYF. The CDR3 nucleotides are TGTGCCAGCGGCAGTCCGTACGAGCAGTACTTC. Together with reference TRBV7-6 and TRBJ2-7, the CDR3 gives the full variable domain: GAGVSQSPRYKVTKRGQDVALRCDPISGHVSLYWYRQALGQGPEFLTYFNYEAQQDKSGLPNDRFSAERPEGSISTLTIQRTEQRDSAMYRCASGSPYEQYFGPGTRLTVT.

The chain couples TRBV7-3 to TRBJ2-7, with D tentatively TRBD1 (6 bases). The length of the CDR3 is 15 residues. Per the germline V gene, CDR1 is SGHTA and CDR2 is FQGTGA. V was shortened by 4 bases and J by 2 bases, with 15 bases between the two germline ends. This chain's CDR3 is CASSYTGTPTYEQYF. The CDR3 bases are TGTGCCAGCAGCTACACCGGGACACCCACCTACGAGCAGTACTTC.

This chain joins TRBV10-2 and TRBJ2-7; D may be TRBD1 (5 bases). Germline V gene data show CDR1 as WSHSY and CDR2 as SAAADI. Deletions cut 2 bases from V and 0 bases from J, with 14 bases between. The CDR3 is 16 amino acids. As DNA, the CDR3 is TGCGCCAGCAGTGAGCTGCCTGGGGCCCTCTCCTACGAGCAGTACTTC. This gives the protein CASSELPGALSYEQYF.

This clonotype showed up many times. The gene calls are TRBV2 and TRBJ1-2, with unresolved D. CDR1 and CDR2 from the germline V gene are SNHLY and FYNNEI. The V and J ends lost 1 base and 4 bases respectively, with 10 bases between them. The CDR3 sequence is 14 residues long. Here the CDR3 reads CASSEGYGVYGYTF. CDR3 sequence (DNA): TGTGCCAGCAGTGAAGGGTACGGGGTCTATGGCTACACCTTC.

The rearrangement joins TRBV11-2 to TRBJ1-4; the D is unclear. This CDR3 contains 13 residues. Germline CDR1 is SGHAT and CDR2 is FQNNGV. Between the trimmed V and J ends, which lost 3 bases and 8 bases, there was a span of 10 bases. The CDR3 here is CASSFQNREKLFF. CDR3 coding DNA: TGTGCCAGCAGCTTCCAGAATCGGGAAAAACTGTTTTTT. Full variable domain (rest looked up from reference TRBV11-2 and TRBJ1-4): EAGVAQSPRYKIIEKRQSVAFWCNPISGHATLYWYQQILGQGPKLLIQFQNNGVVDDSQLPKDRFSAERLKGVDSTLKIQPAKLEDSAVYLCASSFQNREKLFFGSGTQLSVL.

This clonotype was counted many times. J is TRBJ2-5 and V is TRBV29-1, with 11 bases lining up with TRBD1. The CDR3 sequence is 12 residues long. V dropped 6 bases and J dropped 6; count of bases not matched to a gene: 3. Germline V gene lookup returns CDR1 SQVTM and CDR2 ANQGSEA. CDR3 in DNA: TGCAGCGTGGACAGGGGGCGGAAGACCCAGTACTTC. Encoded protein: CSVDRGRKTQYF.

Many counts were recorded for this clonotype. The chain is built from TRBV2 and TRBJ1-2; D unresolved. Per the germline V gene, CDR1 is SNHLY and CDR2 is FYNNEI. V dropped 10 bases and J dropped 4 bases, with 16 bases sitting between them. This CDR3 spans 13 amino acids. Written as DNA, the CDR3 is TGTGCCACCTTGCCCAAGGTCGTCTATGGCTACACCTTC. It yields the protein CATLPKVVYGYTF.

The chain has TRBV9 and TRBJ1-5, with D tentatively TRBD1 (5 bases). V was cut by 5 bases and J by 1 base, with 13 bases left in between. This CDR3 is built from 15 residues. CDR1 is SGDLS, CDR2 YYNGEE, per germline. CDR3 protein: CASRSIRDSNQPQHF. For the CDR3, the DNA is TGTGCCAGCAGGTCAATCCGGGACAGCAATCAGCCCCAGCATTTT.

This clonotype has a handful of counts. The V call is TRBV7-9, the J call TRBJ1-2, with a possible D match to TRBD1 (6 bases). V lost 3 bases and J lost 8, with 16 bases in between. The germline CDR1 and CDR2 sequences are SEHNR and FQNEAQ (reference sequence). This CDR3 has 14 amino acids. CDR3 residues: CASSLEEDRHGYTF. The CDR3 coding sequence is TGTGCCAGCAGCTTGGAGGAGGACAGACACGGCTACACCTTC.

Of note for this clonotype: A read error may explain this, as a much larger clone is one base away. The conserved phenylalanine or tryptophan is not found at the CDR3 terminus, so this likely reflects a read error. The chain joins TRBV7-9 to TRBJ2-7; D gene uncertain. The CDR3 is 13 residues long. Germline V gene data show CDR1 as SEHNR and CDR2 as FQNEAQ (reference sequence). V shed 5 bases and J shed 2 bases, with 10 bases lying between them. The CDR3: CASSPGLTYEQYL. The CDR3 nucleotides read TGTGCCAGCAGCCCGGGCTTAACCTACGAGCAGTACCTC.

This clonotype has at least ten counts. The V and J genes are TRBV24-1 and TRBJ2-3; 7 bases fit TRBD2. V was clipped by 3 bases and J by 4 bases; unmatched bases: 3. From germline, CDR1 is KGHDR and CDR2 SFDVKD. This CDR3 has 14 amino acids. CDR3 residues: CATSDRTRPDTQYF. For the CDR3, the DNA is TGTGCCACCAGTGATCGGACTAGACCAGATACGCAGTATTTT.

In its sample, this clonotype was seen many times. CDR3 sequence reads: CASSSTNTIYF. DNA of the CDR3: TGTGCCAGCAGCTCCACTAACACCATATATTTT. V is TRBV12-3 or TRBV12-4 and J is TRBJ1-3, with D unclear. This CDR3 is built from 11 residues. V gave up 6 bases and J gave up 7 bases, with 7 bases separating them.

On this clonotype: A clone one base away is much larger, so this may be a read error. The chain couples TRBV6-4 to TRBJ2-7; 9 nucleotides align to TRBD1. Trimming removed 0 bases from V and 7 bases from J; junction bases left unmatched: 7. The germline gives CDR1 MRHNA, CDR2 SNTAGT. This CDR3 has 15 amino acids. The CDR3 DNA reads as TGTGCCAGCAGTGACTCTGGGGGGACAGGGCTTGAGCAGTACTTC. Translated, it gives CASSDSGGTGLEQYF.

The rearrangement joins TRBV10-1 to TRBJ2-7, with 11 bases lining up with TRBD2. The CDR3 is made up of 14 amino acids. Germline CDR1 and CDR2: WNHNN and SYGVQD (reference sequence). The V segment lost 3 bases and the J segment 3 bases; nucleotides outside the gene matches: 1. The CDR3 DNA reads TGCGCCAGCAGTGATAGCGGGAGGGACTACGAGCAGTACTTC. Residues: CASSDSGRDYEQYF.

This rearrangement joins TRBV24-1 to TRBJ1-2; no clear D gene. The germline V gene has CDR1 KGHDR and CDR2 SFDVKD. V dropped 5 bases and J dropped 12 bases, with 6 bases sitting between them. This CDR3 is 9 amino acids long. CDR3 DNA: TGTGCCACCAGTGGAGGGAACACCTTC. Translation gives CATSGGNTF.

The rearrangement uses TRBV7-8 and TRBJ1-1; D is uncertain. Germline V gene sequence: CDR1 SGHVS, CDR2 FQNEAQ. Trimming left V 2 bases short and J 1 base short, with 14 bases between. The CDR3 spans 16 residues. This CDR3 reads CASSLILRQENTEAFF. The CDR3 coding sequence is TGTGCCAGCAGCTTAATACTTCGGCAAGAGAACACTGAAGCTTTCTTT.

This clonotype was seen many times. CDR3 residues: CASSLGTGNTEAFF. In DNA, the CDR3 is TGTGCCAGCAGCTTAGGCACAGGGAACACTGAAGCTTTCTTT. The rearrangement joins TRBV7-8 to TRBJ1-1; D might be TRBD1 (5 bases). Deletions cut 1 base from V and 1 base from J, with 7 bases between. Germline V gene lookup returns CDR1 SGHVS and CDR2 FQNEAQ. The CDR3 is 14 residues long.

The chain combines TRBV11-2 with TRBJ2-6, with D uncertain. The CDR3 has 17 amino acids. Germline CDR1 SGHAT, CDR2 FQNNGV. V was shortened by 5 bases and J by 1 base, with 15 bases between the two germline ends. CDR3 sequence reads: CASSRYPQRSGANVLTF. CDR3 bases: TGTGCCAGCAGCAGATACCCTCAGAGGTCTGGGGCCAACGTCCTGACTTTC.

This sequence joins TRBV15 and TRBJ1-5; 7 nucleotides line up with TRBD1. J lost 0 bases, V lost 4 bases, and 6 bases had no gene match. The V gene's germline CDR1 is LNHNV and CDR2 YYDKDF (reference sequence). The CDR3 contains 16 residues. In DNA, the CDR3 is TGTGCCACCAGCATCTCGCAGGGGGATAGCAATCAGCCCCAGCATTTT. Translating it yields CATSISQGDSNQPQHF. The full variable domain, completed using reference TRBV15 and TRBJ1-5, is DAMVIQNPRYQVTQFGKPVTLSCSQTLNHNVMYWYQQKSSQAPKLLFHYYDKDFNNEADTPDNFQSRRPNTSFCFLDIRSPGLGDTAMYLCATSISQGDSNQPQHFGDGTRLSIL.

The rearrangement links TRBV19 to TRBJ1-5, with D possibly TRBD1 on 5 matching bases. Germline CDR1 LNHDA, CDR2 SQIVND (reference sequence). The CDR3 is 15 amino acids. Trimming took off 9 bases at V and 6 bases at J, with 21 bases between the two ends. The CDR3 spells CASSLANGAGQPQHF. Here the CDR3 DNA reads TGTGCCAGCAGCTTGGCCAATGGGGCAGGTCAGCCCCAGCATTTT. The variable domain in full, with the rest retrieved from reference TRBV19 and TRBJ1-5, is DGGITQSPKYLFRKEGQNVTLSCEQNLNHDAMYWYRQDPGQGLRLIYYSQIVNDFQKGDIAEGYSVSREKKESFPLTVTSAQKNPTAFYLCASSLANGAGQPQHFGDGTRLSIL.

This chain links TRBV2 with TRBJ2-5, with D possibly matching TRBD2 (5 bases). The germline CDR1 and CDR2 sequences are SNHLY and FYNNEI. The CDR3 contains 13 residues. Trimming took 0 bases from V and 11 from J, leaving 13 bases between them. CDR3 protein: CASSEAGVGEQYF. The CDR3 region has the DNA TGTGCCAGCAGTGAAGCGGGAGTCGGGGAGCAGTACTTC.